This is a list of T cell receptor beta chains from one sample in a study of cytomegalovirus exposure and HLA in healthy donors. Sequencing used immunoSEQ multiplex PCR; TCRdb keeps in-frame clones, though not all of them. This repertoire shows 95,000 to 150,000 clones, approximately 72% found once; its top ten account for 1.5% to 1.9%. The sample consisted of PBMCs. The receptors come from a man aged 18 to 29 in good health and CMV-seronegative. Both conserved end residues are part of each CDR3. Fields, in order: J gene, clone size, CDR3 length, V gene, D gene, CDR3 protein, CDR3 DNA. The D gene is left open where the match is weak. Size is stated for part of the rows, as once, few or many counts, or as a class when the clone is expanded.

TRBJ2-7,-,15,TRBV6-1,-,CASSERGGTSYEQYF,TGTGCCAGCAGTGAAAGGGGAGGCACCTCCTACGAGCAGTACTTC
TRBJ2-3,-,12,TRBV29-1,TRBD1,CIRTGGPDTQYF,TGCATCCGGACAGGGGGTCCAGATACGCAGTATTTT
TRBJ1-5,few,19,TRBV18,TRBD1,CASSPSAWTGLGSNQPQHF,TGTGCCAGCTCACCCTCGGCCTGGACAGGGCTCGGAAGCAATCAGCCCCAGCATTTT
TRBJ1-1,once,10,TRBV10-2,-,CASGNTEAFF,TGCGCCAGCGGCAACACTGAAGCTTTCTTT
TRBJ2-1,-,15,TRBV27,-,CASSPRGPAFYEQFF,TGTGCCAGCAGTCCGCGGGGACCCGCCTTCTATGAGCAGTTCTTC
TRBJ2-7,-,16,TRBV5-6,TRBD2,CACSLVGLAFSSEQYF,TGTGCCTGCAGCTTGGTAGGACTAGCGTTCTCCTCCGAGCAGTACTTC
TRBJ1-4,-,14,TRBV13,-,CASSLGGAGEKLFF,TGTGCCAGCAGCTTAGGTGGGGCAGGCGAAAAACTGTTTTTT
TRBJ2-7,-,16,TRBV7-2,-,CASSLVGTGTSNEQYF,TGTGCCAGCAGCTTAGTTGGGACAGGGACTAGTAACGAGCAGTACTTC
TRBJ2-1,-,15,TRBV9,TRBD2,CASSAEGLASNEQFF,TGTGCCAGCAGCGCCGAGGGACTAGCGAGTAATGAGCAGTTCTTC
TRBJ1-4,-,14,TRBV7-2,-,CASSLTGSGEKLFF,TGTGCCAGCAGCTTAACGGGGAGCGGGGAAAAACTGTTTTTT
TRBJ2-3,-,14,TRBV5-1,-,CASSRGGATDTQYF,TGCGCCAGCAGCCGAGGGGGGGCGACAGATACGCAGTATTTT
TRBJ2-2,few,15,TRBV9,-,CASSAHTGGTGELFF,TGTGCCAGCAGCGCCCACACCGGGGGCACCGGGGAGCTGTTTTTT
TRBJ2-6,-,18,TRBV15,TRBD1,CATSRSRAGGAGANVLTF,TGTGCCACCAGCAGATCCCGTGCAGGGGGCGCTGGGGCCAACGTCCTGACTTTC
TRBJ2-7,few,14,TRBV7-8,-,CASSLAGSNYEQYF,TGTGCCAGCAGCTTAGCCGGGAGTAACTACGAGCAGTACTTC
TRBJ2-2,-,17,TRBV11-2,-,CASSPTDLGASTGELFF,TGTGCCAGCAGCCCCACCGATTTGGGGGCGAGTACCGGGGAGCTGTTTTTT
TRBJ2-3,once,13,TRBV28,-,CASRLGTPDTQYF,TGTGCCAGCAGACTCGGGACTCCAGATACGCAGTATTTT
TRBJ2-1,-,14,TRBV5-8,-,CASGGQGWSNEQFF,TGTGCCAGCGGAGGGCAGGGATGGTCCAATGAGCAGTTCTTC
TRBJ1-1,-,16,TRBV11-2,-,CASSSRGDTWGTEAFF,TGTGCCAGCAGCAGCCGGGGGGACACCTGGGGCACTGAAGCTTTCTTT
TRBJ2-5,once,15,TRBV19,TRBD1,CASSTGTGGGETQYF,TGTGCCAGTAGTACCGGGACAGGGGGCGGGGAGACCCAGTACTTC
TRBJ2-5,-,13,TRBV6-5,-,CASSRDSQGTQYF,TGTGCCAGCAGCCGGGACTCCCAGGGGACCCAGTACTTC